A selection of T cell receptor beta chains follows, all from one sample in a study of CD8 T cells in Susac syndrome. TCRdb recomputed calls from the immunoSEQ multiplex PCR reads with MiXCR, one row per CDR3 protein. The data hold some 400,000 distinct CDR3 sequences, with 85% to 90% observed a single time. Sequencing used CD8+ T cells from PBMCs. The receptors were gathered from a human donor with multiple sclerosis. Each CDR3 is given with its conserved first and last residue. The order of the fields is clone size, D gene, V gene, J gene, CDR3 protein, CDR3 DNA. The D gene is left open where the match is weak. Expanded clones are given a class, and other clones once, few, many or no size at all.

>-|TRBD1|TRBV29-1|TRBJ1-2
CSVEGDRSGYTF
TGCAGCGTTGAGGGGGACAGGAGTGGCTACACCTTC
>-|-|TRBV30|TRBJ2-1
CAWSLSPTRANLHNEQFF
TGTGCCTGGAGTCTATCCCCTACTAGGGCGAACCTGCACAATGAGCAGTTCTTC
>-|-|TRBV20-1|TRBJ1-2
CSATGNLYGYTF
TGCAGTGCTACCGGGAACCTCTATGGCTACACCTTC
>few|-|TRBV25-1|TRBJ2-3
CASSQGVDTQYF
TGTGCCAGCAGTCAGGGAGTAGATACGCAGTATTTT
>-|-|TRBV7-2|TRBJ1-4
CASSLARSLLTNEKLFF
TGTGCCAGCAGCTTAGCGAGGTCCCTGCTAACTAATGAAAAACTGTTTTTT
>-|TRBD2|TRBV5-1|TRBJ2-7
CASSLVAGDEQYF
TGCGCCAGCAGCTTGGTGGCGGGGGACGAGCAGTACTTC
>-|TRBD2|TRBV10-2|TRBJ2-7
CASSESVGTISYEQYF
TGCGCCAGCAGTGAGTCGGTGGGGACTATCTCCTACGAGCAGTACTTC
>-|-|TRBV20-1|TRBJ2-2
CSARVFGVGTGELFF
TGCAGTGCTAGAGTCTTTGGGGTTGGCACCGGGGAGCTGTTTTTT
>-|-|TRBV4-1|TRBJ1-2
CASSQDQRVYYGYTF
TGCGCCAGCAGCCAAGATCAAAGGGTCTACTATGGCTACACCTTC
>-|-|TRBV24-1|TRBJ2-2
CATSANRDNTGELFF
TGTGCCACCAGTGCGAACCGGGACAACACCGGGGAGCTGTTTTTT
>-|-|TRBV28|TRBJ2-1
CASRAPGGSNEQFF
TGTGCCAGCAGAGCCCCCGGGGGTAGCAATGAGCAGTTCTTC
>-|-|TRBV5-1|TRBJ2-1
CASSLAGREVDEQFF
TGCGCCAGCAGCTTGGCCGGCAGGGAGGTCGATGAGCAGTTCTTC
>-|TRBD2|TRBV5-1|TRBJ2-1
CASSTLAGAQISYNEQFF
TGCGCCAGCAGCACGCTAGCGGGGGCCCAAATCTCCTACAATGAGCAGTTCTTC
>-|TRBD2|TRBV30|TRBJ2-6
CAWLRTSGASGANVLTF
TGTGCCTGGCTCCGGACTAGCGGCGCCTCTGGGGCCAACGTCCTGACTTTC
>-|-|TRBV2|TRBJ1-2
CASSGQASAFYGYTF
TGTGCCAGCAGTGGCCAGGCCTCAGCCTTCTATGGCTACACCTTC
>-|-|TRBV5-1|TRBJ1-1
CASSPEFGVGKVFF
TGCGCCAGCAGCCCCGAATTCGGAGTCGGAAAAGTTTTCTTT
>-|-|TRBV3-1|TRBJ2-1
CASSQVGLFNEQFF
TGTGCCAGCAGCCAAGTAGGGCTGTTCAATGAGCAGTTCTTC
>-|-|TRBV28|TRBJ1-4
CASSLPRGKLFF
TGTGCCAGCAGTTTACCCCGGGGAAAACTGTTTTTT
>-|TRBD1|TRBV29-1|TRBJ2-7
CSVQVRDRESYEQYF
TGCAGCGTTCAGGTGCGGGACAGGGAAAGCTACGAGCAGTACTTC
>-|TRBD2|TRBV27|TRBJ2-1
CATNPGTSGYNEQFF
TGTGCCACTAACCCTGGGACTAGCGGATACAATGAGCAGTTCTTC
>-|-|TRBV7-9|TRBJ1-3
CASSLDLSGNTIYF
TGTGCCAGCAGCTTAGATTTGTCTGGAAACACCATATATTTT
>few|-|TRBV6-5|TRBJ2-7
CASSYSDGFSYEQYF
TGTGCCAGCAGTTACTCCGACGGATTCTCCTACGAGCAGTACTTC
>-|-|TRBV4-1|TRBJ2-3
CASSQDPGVEDTQYF
TGCGCCAGCAGCCAAGATCCAGGGGTGGAAGATACGCAGTATTTT
>few|-|TRBV5-1|TRBJ1-1
CASSLGTDNTEAFF
TGCGCCAGCAGCTTGGGGACGGACAATACTGAAGCTTTCTTT
>once|-|TRBV3-1|TRBJ1-2
CASSQGQLIYGYTF
TGTGCCAGCAGCCAAGGACAGCTCATCTATGGCTACACCTTC
>once|-|TRBV5-1|TRBJ2-3
CASSQAGYPTDAQYF
TGCGCCAGCAGCCAGGCCGGGTACCCCACAGATGCGCAGTATTTT
>-|TRBD2|TRBV29-1|TRBJ2-7
CSVVGGIAGAPYEQYF
TGCAGCGTTGTGGGGGGTATAGCGGGAGCTCCCTACGAGCAGTACTTC
>-|TRBD1|TRBV13|TRBJ2-5
CASSSQGEQETQYF
TGTGCCAGCAGCTCCCAGGGGGAACAAGAGACCCAGTACTTC